The clone carrying this TCR beta chain has a handful of counts. Antigen unknown. PCR was performed a second time for about 6 to 12 cycles using a sample-barcoded 5' primer and a J-beta primer mix. Each cDNA molecule was tagged by a template-switch adaptor with 12 random nucleotides. TCRdb analysed the 5' RACE reads with MiXCR anew, one entry per CDR3 protein. In the table there are hundreds of thousands of distinct CDR3 sequences, 32% of which are singletons. The source of the sample is a study of blood T cells in healthy people across ages. Notes on the study in general: In these data, TCR beta diversity tracked strongly with naive T cell percentage.

Germline V gene data show CDR1 as MNHNS and CDR2 as SASEGT. V was cut by 3 bases and J by 2 bases, with 10 bases left in between. The CDR3 has 14 residues. The clonotype was recovered from a woman over 75 in good health. The specimen was blood. V is TRBV6-1 and J is TRBJ1-1; the D gene is possibly TRBD1 (5 bases). The CDR3 DNA sequence: TGTGCCAGCAGTGATGCAGGGTACAACACTGAAGCTTTCTTT. This gives the protein CASSDAGYNTEAFF.